This T cell receptor (beta chain) comes out of a study of a mutant IDH1 vaccine in newly diagnosed glioma. As for the study in general: Initiation of the vaccine course occurred 4-6 weeks after radiotherapy alone, or alongside temozolomide cycles.

Documented time point: week 11, during vaccination. It was 300 ug of mutant IDH1 20-mer peptide that made up each vaccine dose, given with topical imiquimod. Germline CDR1 reads SEHNR; CDR2 reads FQNEAQ (reference sequence). This CDR3 is 12 amino acids long. Trimming pared 7 bases from V and 0 bases from J, leaving 6 bases between. Using immunoSEQ multiplex PCR, the repertoire was profiled, and TCRdb retains in-frame clones only, with some absent. This repertoire shows around 100,000 clones, about nine tenths found once; its top ten account for more than 0.55%. About this clone itself: Its specificity is unknown.

The study, taken as a whole, reports: Of all patients, 93.3% showed vaccine-induced immune responses.

V and J are TRBV7-9 and TRBJ1-1; D not resolved. The clonotype was recovered from a woman aged 45-65 years with glioma. The sequencing used PBMCs, collected from a glioma patient whose treatment included an IDH1 peptide vaccine. The CDR3 is CASTTVNTEAFF. The CDR3 DNA is TGTGCCAGCACCACGGTGAACACTGAAGCTTTCTTT. The full variable domain, completed using reference TRBV7-9 and TRBJ1-1, is DTGVSQNPRHKITKRGQNVTFRCDPISEHNRLYWYRQTLGQGPEFLTYFQNEAQLEKSRLLSDRFSAERPKGSFSTLEIQRTEQGDSAMYLCASTTVNTEAFFGQGTRLTVV.